The 30 T cell receptor beta chains listed next were all sequenced from one sample in a study of T cells in Graves' hyperthyroidism and ophthalmopathy. Authors of the study amplified TCR beta CDR3 regions from RNA transcripts. When the TCR CDR3 underwent first-round RT-PCR, the HTBI primer set was used. TCRdb reprocessed the multiplex PCR reads with MiXCR, giving one entry per CDR3 protein. The sample shows some 550,000 distinct CDR3 sequences, 20% of them seen only once. The sequenced sample was blood. The receptors were gathered from a man aged 18 to 29 with Graves' hyperthyroidism.

The chain is built from TRBV6-1 and TRBJ1-1, with D possibly TRBD1 on 5 matching bases. The germline V and J ends were trimmed by 0 bases and 3 bases, with 5 bases remaining between them. The CDR3 length is 13 residues. The germline V gene has CDR1 MNHNS and CDR2 SASEGT. The CDR3 loop is CASSEAGDTEAFF. Written as DNA, the CDR3 is TGTGCCAGCAGTGAAGCAGGGGACACTGAAGCTTTCTTT.

For this clonotype: A much larger clone differs by one base, so this may be a read error. The J gene is TRBJ2-7, the V gene TRBV5-5; TRBD1 agrees at 7 bases. Germline V lookup: CDR1 SGHKS, CDR2 YYEKEE (reference sequence). V shed 5 bases, J shed 7 bases, and the junction held 6 bases outside the gene matches. The CDR3 sequence is 12 residues long. CDR3 sequence reads: CASRGTALEQYF. In nucleotides, the CDR3 is TGTGCCAGCAGGGGGACAGCCTTAGAGCAGTACTTC.

This clonotype was seen repeatedly, ten times or more. The J gene is TRBJ1-2, the V gene TRBV29-1, with D unresolved. The CDR3 is 12 residues long. In germline, CDR1 is SQVTM, CDR2 ANQGSEA. V was cut by 2 bases and J by 0 bases, with 4 bases left in between. The CDR3 sequence: CSVETANYGYTF. In DNA, the CDR3 is TGCAGCGTTGAAACGGCTAACTATGGCTACACCTTC.

There are many counts of this clonotype. The rearrangement uses TRBV25-1 and TRBJ1-3; no clear D. The V end lost 5 bases, the J end lost 0 bases, and 14 bases lay between the germline ends. The CDR3 length is 16 residues. Germline V gives CDR1 MGHDK, CDR2 SYGVNS. The CDR3 loop is CASSRGLETSGNTIYF. CDR3 bases: TGTGCCAGCAGTAGAGGGCTCGAGACCTCTGGAAACACCATATATTTT.

This clonotype was observed at least ten times. The chain has TRBV10-3 and TRBJ2-7, with unresolved D. CDR1 is ENHRY, CDR2 SYGVKD, per germline. This CDR3 is 14 amino acids long. V lost 2 bases, J lost 2 bases, and 10 bases lay in between. The chain's CDR3 is CAISERSVAYEQYF. The CDR3 DNA is TGTGCCATCAGTGAGAGATCCGTCGCCTACGAGCAGTACTTC.

This clonotype was observed at least ten times. The rearrangement uses TRBV28 and TRBJ2-5, with 7 nucleotides matching TRBD1. This CDR3 contains 17 residues. The germline V gene encodes CDR1 MDHEN and CDR2 SYDVKM. V gave up 6 bases and J gave up 4 bases; unmatched junction bases: 17. CDR3 protein: CASSEETGVEVLETQYF. The CDR3 DNA is TGTGCCAGCAGCGAAGAAACAGGGGTAGAGGTCCTAGAGACCCAGTACTTC.

The J gene is TRBJ1-1, the V gene TRBV4-1; D uncertain. The CDR3 extends over 17 amino acids. CDR1 MGHRA and CDR2 YSYEKL come from the germline V gene. V lost 3 bases and J 0 bases, leaving 17 bases between the germline ends. The CDR3 DNA follows: TGCGCCAGCAGCCACTTACCTGGACGGAGAGTGAACACTGAAGCTTTCTTT. It yields the protein CASSHLPGRRVNTEAFF.

CDR3 sequence reads: CASSPGKRENEQYF. In DNA, the CDR3 is TGCGCCAGCAGCCCAGGGAAGCGGGAGAACGAGCAGTACTTC. The chain uses TRBV4-1 and TRBJ2-7; 8 bases are shared with TRBD2. This CDR3 comprises 14 residues. Trimming took 4 bases from V and 5 from J; bases not matched to a gene: 7. Per the germline V gene, CDR1 is MGHRA and CDR2 is YSYEKL.

This clonotype was observed a few times. CDR3 sequence reads: CASSQGGPLNTEAFF. CDR3 in DNA: TGCGCCAGCAGCCAGGGGGGGCCGCTGAACACTGAAGCTTTCTTT. The chain couples TRBV5-1 to TRBJ1-1; 7 nucleotides match TRBD1. V was clipped by 4 bases and J by 0 bases; unmatched bases: 6. The length of the CDR3 is 15 residues. Germline CDR1 and CDR2: SGHRS and YFSETQ.

This clonotype was seen many times. The rearrangement joins TRBV12-3 or TRBV12-4 to TRBJ1-2, with D perhaps matching TRBD1 (6 bases). This CDR3 contains 14 residues. With 3 bases removed from V and 8 bases from J, the gap between germline ends came to 16 bases. CDR3 in DNA: TGTGCCAGCAGTTTGGGGGGGCATATACGAGGCTACACCTTC. Encoded protein: CASSLGGHIRGYTF.

This clonotype was found a few times. The gene calls are TRBV7-8 and TRBJ1-2; 7 bases align to TRBD1. V gave up 4 bases and J gave up 0 bases; unmatched junction bases: 5. The CDR3 is 15 amino acids. Germline CDR1 reads SGHVS; CDR2 reads FQNEAQ. The CDR3 coding sequence is TGTGCCAGCAGCTCCAGGGACAGCGCTAACTATGGCTACACCTTC. Translation: CASSSRDSANYGYTF.

This clonotype was observed a few times. The genes are TRBV12-3 or TRBV12-4 and TRBJ1-1, with TRBD1 matching 8 bases. Unmatched junction bases numbered 10, after V lost 2 bases and J lost 5 bases. CDR3 length: 16 residues. The CDR3 DNA is TGTGCCAGCAGTTTACCCGGGACAGGAGGGAAGACTGAAGCTTTCTTT. This codes for CASSLPGTGGKTEAFF.

This clonotype was observed at least ten times. V is TRBV28 and J is TRBJ2-7, with D perhaps given as TRBD1 or TRBD2 (5 bases each). The CDR3 is 14 amino acids. Germline V CDR1 and CDR2: MDHEN, SYDVKM. Between the trimmed V and J ends, which lost 7 bases and 0 bases, there was a span of 13 bases. The CDR3: CASTNGASSYEQYF. The DNA for the CDR3 is TGTGCCAGCACCAACGGGGCGAGCTCCTACGAGCAGTACTTC. The full variable domain, in which reference TRBV28 and TRBJ2-7 provide the parts outside the CDR3, is DVKVTQSSRYLVKRTGEKVFLECVQDMDHENMFWYRQDPGLGLRLIYFSYDVKMKEKGDIPEGYSVSREKKERFSLILESASTNQTSMYLCASTNGASSYEQYFGPGTRLTVT.

V gene TRBV12-3 or TRBV12-4 combines with J gene TRBJ1-1; D may be TRBD1 (5 bases). The ends were cut back, 2 bases at V and 1 base at J, with 14 bases in the middle. The CDR3 consists of 16 residues. CDR3 bases: TGTGCCAGCAGTTTATCCCTCGGACAAGGGAACACTGAAGCTTTCTTT. This sequence encodes CASSLSLGQGNTEAFF.

The V and J genes are TRBV2 and TRBJ2-7, with 12 nucleotides matching TRBD2. V shed 7 bases, J shed 2 bases, and the junction held 9 bases outside the gene matches. This CDR3 contains 16 residues. CDR1 and CDR2 from the germline V gene are SNHLY and FYNNEI. The CDR3 bases are TGTGCCAGCAAACTAGCGGGGGGAGCCTTCGCCTACGAGCAGTACTTC. It codes for CASKLAGGAFAYEQYF.

This clonotype was counted at least ten times. V usage is TRBV10-3 and J usage is TRBJ1-5; perhaps TRBD1 as D (5 bases). The CDR3 totals 13 residues. Germline values: CDR1 ENHRY, CDR2 SYGVKD. Trimming took 10 bases from V and 4 from J, leaving 14 bases between them. The CDR3 nucleotides read TGTGCCACAGGGAGGGAGGGGAATCAGCCCCAGCATTTT. Protein sequence: CATGREGNQPQHF.

The table lists this clonotype with a few counts. V and J are TRBV30 and TRBJ1-2, with no clear D. The CDR3 length is 13 residues. Trimming took off 0 bases at V and 7 bases at J, with 12 bases between the two ends. Germline V gene lookup returns CDR1 GTSNPN and CDR2 SVGIG (reference sequence). CDR3 loop: CAWSVMVGSGYTF. In DNA form, the CDR3 reads TGTGCCTGGAGTGTAATGGTAGGCTCTGGCTACACCTTC.

This clonotype has a count of ten or more. The chain uses TRBV6-4 and TRBJ1-1; unclear D gene. This CDR3 spans 13 amino acids. Per germline, CDR1 MRHNA and CDR2 SNTAGT. Trimming cost V 6 bases and J 4 bases, with 12 bases left between them. In DNA, the CDR3 is TGTGCCAGCAGCCAGACCCTGAGCACTGAAGCTTTCTTT. Translating gives CASSQTLSTEAFF.

In this sample, this clonotype turned up many times. CDR3 in amino acids: CASSENRPYEQYF. The CDR3 DNA is TGTGCCAGCAGTGAGAACAGGCCCTACGAGCAGTACTTC. This chain uses TRBV2 with TRBJ2-7; D may be TRBD1 (5 bases). CDR1 is SNHLY and CDR2 is FYNNEI in the germline V gene. The germline V and J ends were trimmed by 3 bases and 2 bases, with 8 bases remaining between them. This CDR3 is 13 amino acids long.

In this sample, this clonotype turned up once. The rearrangement links TRBV6-5 to TRBJ1-1; the D gene is possibly TRBD1 (5 bases). Trimming shortened V by 2 bases and J by 4 bases, and 8 bases separated the two germline ends. In germline, CDR1 is MNHEY, CDR2 SVGAGI. This CDR3 comprises 13 residues. CDR3 nucleotides: TGTGCCAGCAGTTACCTGCAGGGCACTGAAGCTTTCTTT. This gives the protein CASSYLQGTEAFF.

The sample holds many counts of this clonotype. The rearrangement joins TRBV5-1 to TRBJ1-2; no reliable D call. Deletions cut 4 bases from V and 8 bases from J, with 15 bases between. Germline lookup yields CDR1 SGHRS and CDR2 YFSETQ. The CDR3 is 13 residues long. CDR3 protein: CASSPEAGTGYTF. CDR3 coding DNA: TGCGCCAGCAGCCCGGAGGCAGGAACGGGCTACACCTTC. Based on the CDR3 plus reference TRBV5-1 and TRBJ1-2, the full variable domain is KAGVTQTPRYLIKTRGQQVTLSCSPISGHRSVSWYQQTPGQGLQFLFEYFSETQRNKGNFPGRFSGRQFSNSRSEMNVSTLELGDSALYLCASSPEAGTGYTFGSGTRLTVV.

At least ten counts were recorded for this clonotype. The chain joins TRBV7-2 to TRBJ1-5; TRBD1 might be the D (5 bases). This CDR3 spans 13 amino acids. With 5 bases removed from V and 4 bases from J, the gap between germline ends came to 9 bases. Germline CDR1 and CDR2: SGHTA and FQGNSA. CDR3 sequence reads: CASSPEGNQPQHF. In nucleotides, the CDR3 is TGTGCCAGCAGCCCCGAGGGGAATCAGCCCCAGCATTTT.

J is TRBJ1-5 and V is TRBV18, with D perhaps TRBD1 (5 bases). Germline V lookup: CDR1 KGHSH, CDR2 LQKENI. V was cut by 0 bases and J by 3 bases, with 9 bases left in between. The CDR3 runs 15 residues. The chain's CDR3 is CASSPPGLLNQPQHF. The CDR3 DNA follows: TGTGCCAGCTCACCACCGGGACTCCTCAATCAGCCCCAGCATTTT.

This clonotype has a count of ten or more. The chain employs TRBV6-2 or TRBV6-3 and TRBJ1-2; D remains ambiguous. Germline-derived CDR1 and CDR2 are MNHEY and SVGEGT. Deletions cut 6 bases from V and 8 bases from J, with 13 bases between. The CDR3 has 12 residues. CDR3 DNA: TGTGCCAGCAGGGGAGCGGAGACAGGCTACACCTTC. Protein sequence: CASRGAETGYTF.

This clonotype appeared many times. This sequence joins TRBV11-2 and TRBJ2-7; no reliable D call. The CDR3 is 13 residues long. Between the trimmed V and J ends, which lost 3 bases and 0 bases, there was a span of 6 bases. Germline values: CDR1 SGHAT, CDR2 FQNNGV. The CDR3 here is CASSFRLSYEQYF. The CDR3 DNA reads TGTGCCAGCAGCTTTCGCCTCTCCTACGAGCAGTACTTC.

This clonotype was recorded many times. V and J are TRBV12-3 or TRBV12-4 and TRBJ1-2, with 7 bases that match TRBD1. Trimming took 6 bases from V and 4 from J; bases not matched to a gene: 5. The CDR3 is 13 amino acids. In nucleotides, the CDR3 is TGTGCCAGCAGCACTCAGGGGGGCTATGGCTACACCTTC. Encoded protein: CASSTQGGYGYTF.

This clonotype occurred many times. The V call is TRBV10-3, the J call TRBJ1-2; TRBD1 agrees at 7 bases. This CDR3 has 15 residues. Germline V CDR1 and CDR2: ENHRY, SYGVKD. V lost 6 bases, J lost 7 bases, and 14 bases stayed unmatched. CDR3: CAIRGRRDSEVGYTF. The CDR3 nucleotides read TGTGCCATCAGGGGACGCCGGGACAGCGAGGTTGGCTACACCTTC.

There are many counts of this clonotype. V is TRBV20-1 and J is TRBJ2-7; TRBD1 aligns across 7 bases. The CDR3 runs 13 residues. With 3 bases clipped from V and 0 bases from J, the junction kept 2 bases outside the gene matches. Germline-derived CDR1 and CDR2 are DFQATT and SNEGSKA (reference sequence). CDR3 amino acids: CSARGTVSYEQYF. The CDR3 DNA follows: TGCAGTGCTAGGGGGACAGTCTCCTACGAGCAGTACTTC.

This clonotype came up many times. This chain uses TRBV30 with TRBJ1-2; D unresolved. Germline assignment: CDR1 GTSNPN and CDR2 SVGIG (reference sequence). The CDR3 is made up of 13 amino acids. Trimming took off 0 bases at V and 7 bases at J, with 12 bases between the two ends. CDR3 protein: CAWSVRREVGYTF. CDR3 in DNA: TGTGCCTGGAGTGTACGGCGGGAGGTTGGCTACACCTTC.

The CDR3: CASSYTATPYEQYF. CDR3 nucleotides: TGTGCCAGCAGTTACACGGCAACACCCTACGAGCAGTACTTC. J is TRBJ2-7 and V is TRBV6-2 or TRBV6-3; D gene unclear. V lost 2 bases to trimming and J lost 2 bases, with 10 bases between them. The germline gives CDR1 MNHEY, CDR2 SVGEGT. The CDR3 runs 14 residues.